This T cell receptor beta chain emerged from a study of control samples from healthy donors and cancer patients. The CDR3 is 14 amino acids. Per germline, CDR1 MGHRA and CDR2 YSYEKL. With 8 bases removed from V and 0 bases from J, the gap between germline ends came to 14 bases. This table comes from immunoSEQ multiplex PCR, and its TCRdb copy is limited to in-frame clones, with some not included. The sample holds 120,000 or so clones, around 87% seen once. The specimen was blood. This chain uses TRBV4-1 with TRBJ2-7, with D possibly TRBD2 on 6 matching bases. The TCR was taken from a man aged 40-50 years in good health. The CDR3 sequence: CASAGGGASYEQYF. The CDR3 DNA is TGCGCCAGCGCCGGCGGAGGGGCCTCCTACGAGCAGTACTTC.